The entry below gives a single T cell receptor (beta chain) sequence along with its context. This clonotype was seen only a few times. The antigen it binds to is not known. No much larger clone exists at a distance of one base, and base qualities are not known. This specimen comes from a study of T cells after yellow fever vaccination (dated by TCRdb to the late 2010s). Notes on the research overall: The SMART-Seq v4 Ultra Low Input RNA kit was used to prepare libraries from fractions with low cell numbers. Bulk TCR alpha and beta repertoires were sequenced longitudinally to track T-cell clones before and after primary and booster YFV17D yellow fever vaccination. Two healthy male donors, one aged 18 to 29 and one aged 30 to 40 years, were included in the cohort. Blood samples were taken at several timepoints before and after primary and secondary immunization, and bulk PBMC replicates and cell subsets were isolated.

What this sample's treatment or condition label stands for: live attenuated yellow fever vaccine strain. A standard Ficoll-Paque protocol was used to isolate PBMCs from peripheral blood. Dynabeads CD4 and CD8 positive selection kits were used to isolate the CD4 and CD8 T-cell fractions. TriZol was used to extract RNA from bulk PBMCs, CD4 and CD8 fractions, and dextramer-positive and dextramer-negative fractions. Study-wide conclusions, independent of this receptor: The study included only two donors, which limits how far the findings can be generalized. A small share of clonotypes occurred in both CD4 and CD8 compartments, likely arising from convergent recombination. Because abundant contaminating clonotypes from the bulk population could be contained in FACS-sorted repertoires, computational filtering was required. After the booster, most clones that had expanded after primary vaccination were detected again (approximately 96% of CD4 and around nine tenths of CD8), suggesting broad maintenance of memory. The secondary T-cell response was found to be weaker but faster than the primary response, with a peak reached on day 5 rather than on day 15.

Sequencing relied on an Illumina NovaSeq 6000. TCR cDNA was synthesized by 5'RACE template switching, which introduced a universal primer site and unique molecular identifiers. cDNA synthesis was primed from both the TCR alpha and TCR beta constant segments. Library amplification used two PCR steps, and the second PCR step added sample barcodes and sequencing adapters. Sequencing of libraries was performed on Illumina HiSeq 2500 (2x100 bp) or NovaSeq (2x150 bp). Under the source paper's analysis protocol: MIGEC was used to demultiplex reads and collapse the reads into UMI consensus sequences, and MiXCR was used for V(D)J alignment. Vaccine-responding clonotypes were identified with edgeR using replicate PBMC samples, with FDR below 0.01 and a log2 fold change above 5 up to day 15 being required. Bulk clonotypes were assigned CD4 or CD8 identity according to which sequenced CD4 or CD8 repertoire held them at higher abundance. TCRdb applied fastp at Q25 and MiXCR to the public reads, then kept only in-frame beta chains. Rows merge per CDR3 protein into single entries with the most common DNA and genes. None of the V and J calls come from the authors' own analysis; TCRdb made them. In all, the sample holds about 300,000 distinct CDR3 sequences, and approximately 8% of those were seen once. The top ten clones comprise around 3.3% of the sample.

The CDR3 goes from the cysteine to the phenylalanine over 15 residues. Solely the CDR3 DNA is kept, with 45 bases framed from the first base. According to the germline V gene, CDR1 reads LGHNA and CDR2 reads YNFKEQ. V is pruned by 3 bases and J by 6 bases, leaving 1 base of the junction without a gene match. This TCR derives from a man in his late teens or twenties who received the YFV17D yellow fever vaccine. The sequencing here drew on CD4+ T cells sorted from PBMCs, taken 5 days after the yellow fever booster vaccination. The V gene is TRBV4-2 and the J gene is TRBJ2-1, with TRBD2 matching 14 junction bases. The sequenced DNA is TGTGCCAGCAGCCAGACTAGCGGGGGGGCCAATGAGCAGTTCTTC. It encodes CASSQTSGGANEQFF.